This is a list of T cell receptor beta chains from one sample in a study of T cells in Graves' hyperthyroidism and ophthalmopathy. TCRdb analysed the multiplex PCR reads with MiXCR anew, one entry per CDR3 protein. The sample lists roughly 500,000 distinct CDR3 sequences, around 22% occurring once. The sequenced sample consisted of blood. The origin of the receptors is a woman in her 30s with Graves' ophthalmopathy. The CDR3 runs from the conserved cysteine through the conserved F or W. D genes are given only for firm matches. The listing skips clone size in some rows; elsewhere it reads once, few, many or a size class.

J gene: TRBJ2-5
clone size: NA
V gene: TRBV6-1
D gene: TRBD2
CDR3 DNA: TGTGCCAGCAGTGAACATACTAGCGGGAGGGCTATCCCCAAACAGTACTTC
CDR3 protein: CASSEHTSGRAIPKQYF

J gene: TRBJ2-5
clone size: many
V gene: TRBV7-2
D gene: NA
CDR3 DNA: TGTGCCAGCAGTTCATTCCAAGAGACCCAGTACTTC
CDR3 protein: CASSSFQETQYF

J gene: TRBJ1-1
clone size: many
V gene: TRBV12-3/TRBV12-4
D gene: TRBD1
CDR3 DNA: TGTGCCAGCAGTTTGCTCCCGGACAGGGAGGCTGAAGCTTTCTTT
CDR3 protein: CASSLLPDREAEAFF

J gene: TRBJ2-7
clone size: NA
V gene: TRBV6-1
D gene: TRBD1
CDR3 DNA: TGTGCCAGCGACAGGGCGTGGAACGAGCAGTACTTC
CDR3 protein: CASDRAWNEQYF

J gene: TRBJ2-5
clone size: many
V gene: TRBV6-2/TRBV6-3
D gene: NA
CDR3 DNA: TGTGCCAGCAGGACCAGAGGAGGGGGAGGGCCGCAAGAGACCCAGTACTTC
CDR3 protein: CASRTRGGGGPQETQYF

J gene: TRBJ1-1
clone size: many
V gene: TRBV6-1
D gene: NA
CDR3 DNA: TGTGCCAGCAAAACACAGGGATCCCCTTTGCGCACTGAAGCTTTCTTT
CDR3 protein: CASKTQGSPLRTEAFF

J gene: TRBJ1-2
clone size: once
V gene: TRBV24-1
D gene: TRBD1
CDR3 DNA: TGTGCCACCAGTGGCAGGGACAGGGAGAACTTCGGTGATGGCTACACCTTC
CDR3 protein: CATSGRDRENFGDGYTF

J gene: TRBJ2-5
clone size: many
V gene: TRBV2
D gene: TRBD1
CDR3 DNA: TGTGCCAGAGGGACAGGGCCCCGAGAGACCCAGTACTTC
CDR3 protein: CARGTGPRETQYF

J gene: TRBJ1-2
clone size: many
V gene: TRBV10-3
D gene: NA
CDR3 DNA: TGTGCCATCAGTGATGTAGGGGGTGGAGTCGGCTACACCTTC
CDR3 protein: CAISDVGGGVGYTF

J gene: TRBJ1-2
clone size: many
V gene: TRBV6-1
D gene: TRBD1
CDR3 DNA: TGTGCCAGCAGAAAAAGGGGGCTGCATGGCTACACCTTC
CDR3 protein: CASRKRGLHGYTF

J gene: TRBJ1-2
clone size: NA
V gene: TRBV27
D gene: NA
CDR3 DNA: TGTGCCAGCGGATCATATGACGGGGACGGCTACACCTTC
CDR3 protein: CASGSYDGDGYTF

J gene: TRBJ1-1
clone size: few
V gene: TRBV18
D gene: NA
CDR3 DNA: TGTGCCAGCTCGACACAGGGTTACGACACTGAAGCTTTCTTT
CDR3 protein: CASSTQGYDTEAFF

J gene: TRBJ1-2
clone size: many
V gene: TRBV12-3/TRBV12-4
D gene: NA
CDR3 DNA: TGTGCCAGCAGTTTCAACAGAGCCTATGGCTACACCTTC
CDR3 protein: CASSFNRAYGYTF

J gene: TRBJ2-7
clone size: NA
V gene: TRBV20-1
D gene: NA
CDR3 DNA: TGCAGTGCTAGAGATCTCGGAAAAACCTACGAGCAGTACTTC
CDR3 protein: CSARDLGKTYEQYF

J gene: TRBJ1-5
clone size: many
V gene: TRBV20-1
D gene: TRBD1
CDR3 DNA: TGCAGTGCTAGGGGGCAGGGGGGATATAGCAATCAGCCCCAGCATTTT
CDR3 protein: CSARGQGGYSNQPQHF

J gene: TRBJ2-7
clone size: many
V gene: TRBV5-7
D gene: NA
CDR3 DNA: TGTGCCAGCAGCTTTGGTTCTAGCCGAGGTTCCTACGAGCAGTACTTC
CDR3 protein: CASSFGSSRGSYEQYF

J gene: TRBJ1-2
clone size: many
V gene: TRBV30
D gene: NA
CDR3 DNA: TGTGCCTGGAGGGCTCCCCGGCATGGCTACACCTTC
CDR3 protein: CAWRAPRHGYTF

J gene: TRBJ1-2
clone size: many
V gene: TRBV6-5
D gene: NA
CDR3 DNA: TGTGCCAGCAGTTACACGGGGTTCTATGGCTACACCTTC
CDR3 protein: CASSYTGFYGYTF

J gene: TRBJ1-5
clone size: many
V gene: TRBV27
D gene: NA
CDR3 DNA: TGTGCCAGCAGTCAAGGGGGTATCGGCAATCAGCCCCAGCATTTT
CDR3 protein: CASSQGGIGNQPQHF

J gene: TRBJ1-2
clone size: many
V gene: TRBV6-1
D gene: NA
CDR3 DNA: TGTGCCAGCAGCCCCACTGGGGGGGATGGTGGCTACACCTTC
CDR3 protein: CASSPTGGDGGYTF

J gene: TRBJ1-2
clone size: many
V gene: TRBV19
D gene: NA
CDR3 DNA: TGTGCCAGTTTAACAGCTAACTATGGCTACACCTTC
CDR3 protein: CASLTANYGYTF

J gene: TRBJ1-1
clone size: once
V gene: TRBV7-3
D gene: TRBD1
CDR3 DNA: TGTGCCAGCAGCACCACAGGGGAAACTGAAGCTTTCTTT
CDR3 protein: CASSTTGETEAFF

J gene: TRBJ1-2
clone size: NA
V gene: TRBV20-1
D gene: NA
CDR3 DNA: TGCAGTGCTAGAGACGTTGGGGGTTTTGGCGGCTACACCTTC
CDR3 protein: CSARDVGGFGGYTF

J gene: TRBJ2-3
clone size: NA
V gene: TRBV7-3
D gene: NA
CDR3 DNA: TGTGCCAGCAGCTCCTTCAGGGATTCCACAGATACGCAGTATTTT
CDR3 protein: CASSSFRDSTDTQYF

J gene: TRBJ2-7
clone size: NA
V gene: TRBV4-1
D gene: NA
CDR3 DNA: TGCGCCAGCAGCCGGGACACCGACTCTCGCGAGCAGTACTTC
CDR3 protein: CASSRDTDSREQYF

J gene: TRBJ2-2
clone size: NA
V gene: TRBV11-2
D gene: NA
CDR3 DNA: TGTGCCAGCGGCACTACAGGGTATTTCACCGGGGAGCTGTTTTTT
CDR3 protein: CASGTTGYFTGELFF

J gene: TRBJ2-7
clone size: NA
V gene: TRBV6-1
D gene: NA
CDR3 DNA: TGTGCCAGTATAGACAGACGATCCTACGAGCAGTACTTC
CDR3 protein: CASIDRRSYEQYF

J gene: TRBJ1-6
clone size: many
V gene: TRBV2
D gene: NA
CDR3 DNA: TGTGCCAGCAGGGCGGGGAATTCACCCCTCCACTTT
CDR3 protein: CASRAGNSPLHF

J gene: TRBJ2-7
clone size: many
V gene: TRBV27
D gene: TRBD1
CDR3 DNA: TGTGCCAGCAGTTTACGGCCGGGACAGGGATCCTACGAGCAGTACTTC
CDR3 protein: CASSLRPGQGSYEQYF

J gene: TRBJ2-5
clone size: NA
V gene: TRBV5-6
D gene: NA
CDR3 DNA: TGTGCCAGCAGCTTGTGGGAGACCAAGTACTTC
CDR3 protein: CASSLWETKYF

J gene: TRBJ1-1
clone size: many
V gene: TRBV11-2
D gene: TRBD1
CDR3 DNA: TGTGCCAGCAGCTTAGAACAGGGGAGGCTCACTGAAGCTTTCTTT
CDR3 protein: CASSLEQGRLTEAFF

J gene: TRBJ2-2
clone size: NA
V gene: TRBV12-5
D gene: NA
CDR3 DNA: TGTGCTACCTCCGAGACGCCTGGCACCGGGGAGCTGTTTTTT
CDR3 protein: CATSETPGTGELFF

J gene: TRBJ2-2
clone size: many
V gene: TRBV29-1
D gene: NA
CDR3 DNA: TGCAGCGTTGTAGGGGACGAGGACACCGGGGAGCTGTTTTTT
CDR3 protein: CSVVGDEDTGELFF

J gene: TRBJ1-1
clone size: many
V gene: TRBV7-9
D gene: NA
CDR3 DNA: TGTGCCAGCAGCTTAACAGCCGGTACGAACACTGAAGCTTTCTTT
CDR3 protein: CASSLTAGTNTEAFF

J gene: TRBJ2-7
clone size: many
V gene: TRBV12-3/TRBV12-4
D gene: NA
CDR3 DNA: TGTGCCAGCAGTCCGGGGGATTCCTACGAGCAGTACTTC
CDR3 protein: CASSPGDSYEQYF

J gene: TRBJ1-1
clone size: NA
V gene: TRBV12-3/TRBV12-4
D gene: TRBD1
CDR3 DNA: TGTGCCAGCAGACCAACAGGGGCTGTGGGTGAAGCTTTCTTT
CDR3 protein: CASRPTGAVGEAFF

J gene: TRBJ2-4
clone size: many
V gene: TRBV2
D gene: NA
CDR3 DNA: TGTGCCAGCAGTGAGGTGCAAGTTCCTCAGTACTTC
CDR3 protein: CASSEVQVPQYF

J gene: TRBJ1-1
clone size: NA
V gene: TRBV9
D gene: NA
CDR3 DNA: TGTGCCAGCAGCGCCATGGAGGGGGACACTGAAGCTTTCTTT
CDR3 protein: CASSAMEGDTEAFF

J gene: TRBJ2-7
clone size: NA
V gene: TRBV27
D gene: NA
CDR3 DNA: TGTGCCAGCAGTAACTCGGTCCAATTATACGATCAGTACTTC
CDR3 protein: CASSNSVQLYDQYF

J gene: TRBJ1-2
clone size: many
V gene: TRBV4-1
D gene: TRBD1
CDR3 DNA: TGCGCCAGCAGCCAGACAGGGATCTATGGCTACACCTTC
CDR3 protein: CASSQTGIYGYTF

J gene: TRBJ2-2
clone size: NA
V gene: TRBV12-3/TRBV12-4
D gene: NA
CDR3 DNA: TGTGCCAGCACCAAGCAACAGGGAATCGGGGAGCTGTTTTTT
CDR3 protein: CASTKQQGIGELFF